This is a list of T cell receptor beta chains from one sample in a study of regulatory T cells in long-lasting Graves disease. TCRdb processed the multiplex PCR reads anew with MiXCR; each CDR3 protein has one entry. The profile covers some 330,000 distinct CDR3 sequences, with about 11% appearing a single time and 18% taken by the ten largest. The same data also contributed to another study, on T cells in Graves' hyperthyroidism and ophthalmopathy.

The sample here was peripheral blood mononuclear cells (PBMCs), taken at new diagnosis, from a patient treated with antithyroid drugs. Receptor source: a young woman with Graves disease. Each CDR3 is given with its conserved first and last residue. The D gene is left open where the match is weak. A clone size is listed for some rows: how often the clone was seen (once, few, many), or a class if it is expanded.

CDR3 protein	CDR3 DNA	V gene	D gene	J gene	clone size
CATSDLQTSGRPRGGEQFF	TGTGCCACCAGTGATCTCCAGACTAGCGGGAGGCCCCGGGGAGGTGAGCAGTTCTTC	TRBV24-1	TRBD2	TRBJ2-1	NA
CATSRGNNEQFF	TGTGCCACCAGCCGGGGAAACAATGAGCAGTTCTTC	TRBV15	NA	TRBJ2-1	many
CASSISGTVGEQYF	TGTGCCAGTAGTATCTCGGGGACAGTAGGCGAGCAGTACTTC	TRBV19	TRBD1	TRBJ2-7	NA
CASSFPGQGNYGYTF	TGTGCCAGCAGCTTTCCGGGACAGGGGAACTATGGCTACACCTTC	TRBV5-4	TRBD1	TRBJ1-2	few
CASSTRLDRLVNEQFF	TGTGCCAGCAGCACGAGACTGGATAGGTTGGTCAATGAGCAGTTCTTC	TRBV7-9	NA	TRBJ2-1	NA
CASSYGGGGEYF	TGTGCCAGCAGTTACGGCGGGGGAGGAGAGTACTTC	TRBV6-5	TRBD2	TRBJ2-7	few
CASSLWARQGWHF	TGTGCCAGCAGTTTATGGGCCCGCCAGGGGTGGCATTTT	TRBV12-3/TRBV12-4	NA	TRBJ1-5	many
CSARDSRTGENSPLHF	TGCAGTGCTAGAGATTCCAGGACAGGGGAAAATTCACCCCTCCACTTT	TRBV20-1	TRBD1	TRBJ1-6	NA
CASSASGSPGSTDTQYF	TGTGCCAGCAGTGCTAGCGGGTCCCCCGGCAGCACAGATACGCAGTATTTT	TRBV25-1	TRBD2	TRBJ2-3	NA
CSVEAGNTGELFF	TGCAGCGTTGAGGCTGGAAACACCGGGGAGCTGTTTTTT	TRBV29-1	NA	TRBJ2-2	few
CASSLAAGRPPLHF	TGTGCCAGCAGCTTGGCGGCAGGGCGGCCACCCCTCCACTTT	TRBV5-8	NA	TRBJ1-6	few
CASSLQRFRAEAFF	TGTGCCAGCAGCCTTCAGAGGTTTAGGGCTGAAGCTTTCTTT	TRBV12-3/TRBV12-4	NA	TRBJ1-1	NA
CAVGSGLAGAYNEQFF	TGTGCCGTAGGATCCGGACTAGCGGGAGCCTACAATGAGCAGTTCTTC	TRBV6-1	TRBD2	TRBJ2-1	few
CASSRWDRRFYEQYF	TGTGCCAGCAGCCGGTGGGACAGGCGCTTCTACGAGCAGTACTTC	TRBV3-1	TRBD1	TRBJ2-7	many
CASRSGTGGPRAFF	TGTGCCAGCAGATCCGGGACAGGGGGCCCACGGGCTTTCTTT	TRBV12-3/TRBV12-4	TRBD1	TRBJ1-1	NA
CASSLYPGARTEAFF	TGTGCCAGCAGCTTATATCCGGGGGCGCGCACTGAAGCTTTCTTT	TRBV7-3	NA	TRBJ1-1	few
CSARRGTANTEAFF	TGCAGTGCTAGACGCGGGACGGCGAACACTGAAGCTTTCTTT	TRBV20-1	NA	TRBJ1-1	many
CASSEAGQLQYF	TGTGCCAGCAGTGAAGCGGGACAGCTTCAGTACTTC	TRBV6-1	TRBD1	TRBJ2-4	NA
CASSLGAGYTEAFF	TGTGCCAGCAGCTTAGGGGCGGGGTACACTGAAGCTTTCTTT	TRBV7-2	NA	TRBJ1-1	few
CASSYPGPLYGYTF	TGTGCCAGCAGTTATCCGGGACCTCTCTATGGCTACACCTTC	TRBV7-9	NA	TRBJ1-2	few
CASSLDSWTLITEAFF	TGTGCCAGCAGCTTAGATTCGTGGACACTCATCACTGAAGCTTTCTTT	TRBV7-9	NA	TRBJ1-1	many